Below are 24 T cell receptor beta chains sequenced from a single sample in a study of neoadjuvant nivolumab and ipilimumab in lung cancer. Only in-frame clones appear in the TCRdb table, and some are missing; sequencing was by immunoSEQ multiplex PCR. The sample holds over 10,000 clones; around 95% are singletons and the top ten take around 2.5%. The specimen comprised peripheral blood, sampled after neoadjuvant nivolumab, alone or with ipilimumab, at or shortly before surgery. The receptor source for this set is an adult with non-small cell lung cancer.

V gene TRBV12-5 combines with J gene TRBJ2-7; 9 positions agree with TRBD1. Germline CDR1 reads LGHNT; CDR2 reads FRNRAP. Trimming at V came to 1 base and at J to 7 bases, leaving 11 bases not matched to a gene. The CDR3 is 16 residues long. The CDR3 sequence is CASGLDTGTGLWEQYF. For the CDR3, the DNA is TGTGCTAGTGGTTTGGATACCGGGACAGGGCTATGGGAGCAGTACTTC.

The chain has TRBV5-1 and TRBJ2-3; tentative D call: TRBD2 (5 bases). V lost 4 bases and J lost 2, with 14 bases in between. This CDR3 is 15 amino acids long. Per germline, CDR1 SGHRS and CDR2 YFSETQ. The CDR3 DNA is TGCGCCAGCAGCAAACGGCCGGGGTTCACAGATACGCAGTATTTT. This translates into CASSKRPGFTDTQYF.

The gene calls are TRBV27 and TRBJ2-7; 10 bases agree with TRBD2. Per germline, CDR1 MNHEY and CDR2 SMNVEV (reference sequence). V dropped 3 bases and J dropped 4; count of bases not matched to a gene: 3. This CDR3 is built from 14 residues. The CDR3 nucleotides read TGTGCCAGCAGTTTCGGGACTAGCGCTTACGAGCAGTACTTC. Translation: CASSFGTSAYEQYF.

The chain is built from TRBV7-9 and TRBJ1-2; no clear D. V lost 5 bases and J lost 5, with 3 bases in between. The CDR3 covers 10 residues. Germline V CDR1 and CDR2: SEHNR, FQNEAQ (reference sequence). As DNA, the CDR3 is TGTGCCAGCAGCCAGTATGGCTACACCTTC. This codes for CASSQYGYTF. The entire variable domain, with the rest obtained from reference TRBV7-9 and TRBJ1-2, is as follows: DTGVSQNPRHKITKRGQNVTFRCDPISEHNRLYWYRQTLGQGPEFLTYFQNEAQLEKSRLLSDRFSAERPKGSFSTLEIQRTEQGDSAMYLCASSQYGYTFGSGTRLTVV.

V is TRBV28 and J is TRBJ1-1, with D hard to call. Trimming removed 4 bases from V and 0 bases from J, with 9 bases in between. Germline V lookup: CDR1 MDHEN, CDR2 SYDVKM. This CDR3 spans 14 amino acids. The CDR3 DNA sequence: TGTGCCAGCAGTTCTAACTCGTTGAACACTGAAGCTTTCTTT. Protein product: CASSSNSLNTEAFF.

V gene TRBV7-3 combines with J gene TRBJ1-5; no definite D call. Between the trimmed V and J ends, which lost 1 base and 2 bases, there was a span of 6 bases. The CDR3 has 14 residues. The germline gives CDR1 SGHTA, CDR2 FQGTGA. This CDR3 is CASSLSGGNQPQHF. The DNA of the CDR3 is TGTGCCAGCAGCTTAAGCGGGGGCAATCAGCCCCAGCATTTT.

The chain employs TRBV5-1 and TRBJ2-3; TRBD2 matches 13 bases. Germline CDR1 is SGHRS and CDR2 is YFSETQ. J lost 4 bases, V lost 9 bases, and 5 bases had no gene match. This CDR3 comprises 14 residues. In DNA, the CDR3 is TGCGCCACCTCGACTAGCGGGAGGCCAGATACGCAGTATTTT. Amino acid sequence: CATSTSGRPDTQYF.

The sample holds a few counts of this clone. CDR3 sequence reads: CATSRDRSSYEQYF. DNA for the CDR3: TGTGCCACCAGCAGAGACAGGTCCTCCTACGAGCAGTACTTC. J is TRBJ2-7 and V is TRBV15, with D unresolved. V lost 0 bases to trimming and J lost 0 bases, with 6 bases between them. In germline, CDR1 is LNHNV, CDR2 YYDKDF (reference sequence). There are 14 residues in the CDR3.

The V call is TRBV9, the J call TRBJ2-5; 10 bases fit TRBD2. J gave up 5 bases and V 0 bases, and 10 bases lay outside the gene matches. Germline V CDR1 and CDR2: SGDLS, YYNGEE. CDR3 length: 17 residues. The CDR3 spells CASSVEGLAGVRETQYF. Here the CDR3 DNA reads TGTGCCAGCAGCGTAGAAGGGCTAGCGGGAGTACGGGAGACCCAGTACTTC.

This sequence joins TRBV7-3 and TRBJ2-3, with 8 nucleotides matching TRBD2. Germline V CDR1 and CDR2: SGHTA, FQGTGA. This CDR3 spans 17 amino acids. J gave up 2 bases and V 5 bases, and 12 bases lay outside the gene matches. CDR3 bases: TGTGCCAGCAGCCCACTTAGGCGGGAGGCACACACAGATACGCAGTATTTT. Amino acid sequence: CASSPLRREAHTDTQYF.

The sample holds one count of this clone. V is TRBV4-1 and J is TRBJ1-1, with D unresolved. In germline, CDR1 is MGHRA, CDR2 YSYEKL. With 4 bases removed from V and 6 bases from J, the gap between germline ends came to 9 bases. The CDR3 runs 12 residues. This chain's CDR3 is CASSRPGPEAFF. For the CDR3, the DNA is TGCGCCAGCAGCCGACCCGGGCCTGAAGCTTTCTTT.

The chain uses TRBV7-3 and TRBJ2-2, with no clear D. The CDR3 is made up of 16 amino acids. Germline assignment: CDR1 SGHTA and CDR2 FQGTGA. V was clipped by 2 bases and J by 5 bases, with 15 bases between them. The CDR3 nucleotides read TGTGCCAGCAGCTTACGCCGAACGGCAAAAACCGGGGAGCTGTTTTTT. It yields the protein CASSLRRTAKTGELFF.

The rearrangement joins TRBV10-3 to TRBJ2-7, with D maybe TRBD1 (6 bases). The CDR3 spans 14 residues. Trimming pared 6 bases from V and 0 bases from J, leaving 12 bases between. Germline CDR1 is ENHRY and CDR2 is SYGVKD. The CDR3 coding sequence is TGTGCCATCAGGAGACAGGCACACTCCTACGAGCAGTACTTC. Translating gives CAIRRQAHSYEQYF.

This chain uses TRBV28 with TRBJ2-3; D is uncertain. This CDR3 spans 15 amino acids. V dropped 6 bases and J dropped 0 bases, with 13 bases sitting between them. The germline gives CDR1 MDHEN, CDR2 SYDVKM. The CDR3 region has the DNA TGTGCCAGCAGCTCTTTCCTGACTAGCACAGATACGCAGTATTTT. Translating it yields CASSSFLTSTDTQYF.

This chain uses TRBV9 with TRBJ2-2; 8 bases match TRBD2. This CDR3 has 16 amino acids. The ends lost 3 bases at V and 3 bases at J; junction bases unmatched: 7. Germline CDR1 SGDLS, CDR2 YYNGEE. CDR3 in amino acids: CASSDRAGVYTGELFF. Here the CDR3 DNA reads TGTGCCAGCAGCGATCGAGCGGGAGTCTACACCGGGGAGCTGTTTTTT.

The genes are TRBV19 and TRBJ2-5, with 7 nucleotides matching TRBD2. This CDR3 comprises 14 residues. V shed 2 bases, J shed 6 bases, and the junction held 6 bases outside the gene matches. Germline CDR1 reads LNHDA; CDR2 reads SQIVND (reference sequence). CDR3 residues: CASSISREDKTQYF. The DNA of the CDR3 is TGTGCCAGTAGTATATCACGGGAGGATAAGACCCAGTACTTC.

V gene TRBV5-1 combines with J gene TRBJ2-1; 13 bases map to TRBD2. The CDR3 contains 16 residues. The ends lost 0 bases at V and 13 bases at J; junction bases unmatched: 10. The germline gives CDR1 SGHRS, CDR2 YFSETQ. The CDR3 DNA sequence: TGCGCCAGCAGCTTGGGGACTAGCGGGGGCGGCGGTGGCCAGTTCTTC. Protein sequence: CASSLGTSGGGGGQFF.

This clone was seen just once. This chain connects TRBV10-3 to TRBJ2-1; D remains ambiguous. The CDR3 extends over 16 amino acids. In germline, CDR1 is ENHRY, CDR2 SYGVKD. The V gene lost 3 bases and the J gene lost 0 bases, with 12 bases spanning the gap. Here the CDR3 DNA reads TGTGCCATCAGTGATTACCCCAGTAGCTCCTACAATGAGCAGTTCTTC. Amino acid sequence: CAISDYPSSSYNEQFF.

The chain employs TRBV7-3 and TRBJ2-3, with 9 bases matching TRBD1. Trimming at V came to 4 bases and at J to 2 bases, leaving 7 bases not matched to a gene. Germline values: CDR1 SGHTA, CDR2 FQGTGA. This CDR3 comprises 16 residues. This chain's CDR3 is CASSSSDRGTTDTQYF. The CDR3 region has the DNA TGTGCCAGCAGCTCGTCGGACAGGGGTACCACAGATACGCAGTATTTT. Full variable domain (missing parts from reference TRBV7-3 and TRBJ2-3): GAGVSQTPSNKVTEKGKYVELRCDPISGHTALYWYRQSLGQGPEFLIYFQGTGAADDSGLPNDRFFAVRPEGSVSTLKIQRTERGDSAVYLCASSSSDRGTTDTQYFGPGTRLTVL.

The rearrangement joins TRBV27 to TRBJ1-1; maybe TRBD1 (6 bases). The CDR3 extends over 12 amino acids. Trimming removed 10 bases at V and 1 base at J, with 10 bases between. Germline loops: CDR1 MNHEY, CDR2 SMNVEV (reference sequence). The CDR3 nucleotides read TGTGCCACTTCGACAGGGAACACTGAAGCTTTCTTT. This gives the protein CATSTGNTEAFF.

This chain joins TRBV27 and TRBJ2-7, with D possibly being TRBD1 (7 bases). Trimming left V 5 bases short and J 0 bases short, with 20 bases between. The germline CDR1 and CDR2 sequences are MNHEY and SMNVEV (reference sequence). CDR3 size: 17 residues. The CDR3 DNA follows: TGTGCCAGCAGTCCCCTAATGGGCAGGGGGGCCTCCTACGAGCAGTACTTC. Amino acid sequence: CASSPLMGRGASYEQYF.

This clone is a singleton in its sample. The chain uses TRBV4-2 and TRBJ1-4; perhaps TRBD1 as D (5 bases). Germline V lookup: CDR1 LGHNA, CDR2 YNFKEQ. The ends were cut back, 1 base at V and 8 bases at J, with 14 bases in the middle. CDR3 length equals 15 residues. The CDR3 sequence: CASSQGSVGGEKLFF. The CDR3 nucleotides read TGTGCCAGCAGCCAAGGGAGCGTGGGGGGGGAAAAACTGTTTTTT.

The rearrangement joins TRBV4-1 to TRBJ2-4; weak D call: TRBD1 (5 bases). In germline, CDR1 is MGHRA, CDR2 YSYEKL. V was clipped by 1 base and J by 1 base, with 11 bases between them. The CDR3 is 16 residues long. The CDR3 loop is CASSQGYQGAKNIQYF. CDR3 nucleotide sequence: TGCGCCAGCAGCCAAGGGTATCAGGGTGCCAAAAACATTCAGTACTTC.

The V gene is TRBV5-4, the J gene TRBJ2-3, with 8 bases fitting TRBD2. Germline CDR1 reads SGHNT; CDR2 reads YYREEE (reference sequence). The CDR3 totals 17 residues. Trimming removed 4 bases from V and 5 bases from J; junction bases left unmatched: 15. The CDR3 is CASSPPRGAGGLDTQYF. DNA of the CDR3: TGTGCCAGCAGCCCCCCCAGGGGTGCGGGAGGCTTAGATACGCAGTATTTT.